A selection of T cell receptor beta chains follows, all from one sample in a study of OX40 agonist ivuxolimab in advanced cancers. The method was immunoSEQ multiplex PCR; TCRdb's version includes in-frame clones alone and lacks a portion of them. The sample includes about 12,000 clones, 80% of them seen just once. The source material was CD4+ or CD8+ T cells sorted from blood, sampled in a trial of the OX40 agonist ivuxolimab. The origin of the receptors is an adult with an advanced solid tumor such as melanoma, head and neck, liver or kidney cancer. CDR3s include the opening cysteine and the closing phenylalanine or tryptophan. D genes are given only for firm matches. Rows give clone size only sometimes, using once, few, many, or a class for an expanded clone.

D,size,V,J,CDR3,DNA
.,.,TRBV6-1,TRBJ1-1,CASSPLRTEAFF,TGTGCCAGCAGTCCCCTCCGAACTGAAGCTTTCTTT
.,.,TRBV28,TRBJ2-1,CASSAVVHEQFF,TGTGCCAGCAGCGCAGTAGTCCATGAGCAGTTCTTC
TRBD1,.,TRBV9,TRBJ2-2,CASSVDWDRGWGTGELFF,TGTGCCAGCAGCGTAGATTGGGACAGGGGATGGGGCACCGGGGAGCTGTTTTTT
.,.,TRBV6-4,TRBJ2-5,CASSEGAAQETQYF,TGTGCCAGCAGTGAAGGGGCAGCCCAAGAGACCCAGTACTTC
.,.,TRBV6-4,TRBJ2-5,CASSETEQETQYF,TGTGCCAGCAGTGAGACAGAACAAGAGACCCAGTACTTC
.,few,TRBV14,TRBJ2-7,CASSLGGLTYEQYF,TGTGCCAGCAGCCTTGGGGGATTAACCTACGAGCAGTACTTC
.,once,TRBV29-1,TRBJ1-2,CSVVSRFYGYTF,TGCAGCGTTGTCTCTCGGTTCTATGGCTACACCTTC
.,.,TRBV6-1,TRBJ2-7,CASAGRSPYEQYF,TGTGCCAGCGCGGGACGGAGCCCCTACGAGCAGTACTTC
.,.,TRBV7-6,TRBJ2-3,CASSPRTTSRTDTQYF,TGTGCCAGCAGCCCGAGGACAACCTCTCGCACAGATACGCAGTATTTT
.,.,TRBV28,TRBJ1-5,CASAIQEMGQPQHF,TGTGCCAGCGCAATACAGGAGATGGGTCAGCCCCAGCATTTT
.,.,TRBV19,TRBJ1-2,CASTIRERVYGYTF,TGTGCCAGTACCATCAGGGAGCGCGTTTATGGCTACACCTTC
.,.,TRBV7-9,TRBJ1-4,CASSLVSSLNEKLFF,TGTGCCAGCAGCTTAGTATCATCACTTAATGAAAAACTGTTTTTT
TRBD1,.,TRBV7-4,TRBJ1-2,CASSLARTGKGGYTF,TGTGCCAGCAGCTTAGCCCGGACAGGGAAAGGTGGCTACACCTTC
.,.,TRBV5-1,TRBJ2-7,CASSLDRYGGEQYF,TGCGCCAGCAGCTTGGACAGATATGGGGGCGAGCAGTACTTC
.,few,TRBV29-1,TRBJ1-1,CSVANTEAFF,TGCAGCGTGGCGAACACTGAAGCTTTCTTT
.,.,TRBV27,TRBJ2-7,CASSIRGALDEQYF,TGTGCCAGCAGCATCAGGGGAGCGTTAGACGAGCAGTACTTC
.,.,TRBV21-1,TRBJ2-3,CASSPGESDRGGPDTQYF,TGTGCCAGCAGCCCCGGGGAGTCTGACAGGGGGGGGCCAGATACGCAGTATTTT
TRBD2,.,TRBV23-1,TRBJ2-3,CASSQRTSGPTSDSRQYF,TGCGCCAGCAGTCAGCGGACTAGCGGTCCCACATCCGACTCGAGGCAGTATTTT
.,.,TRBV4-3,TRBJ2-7,CASSHSATGESYEQYF,TGCGCCAGCAGCCATTCCGCGACAGGAGAATCCTACGAGCAGTACTTC
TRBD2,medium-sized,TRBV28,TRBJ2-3,CASSLRTSGGDTQYF,TGTGCCAGCAGTTTGCGGACTAGCGGGGGAGATACGCAGTATTTT
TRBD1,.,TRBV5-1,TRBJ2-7,CASSLATGQFLEQYF,TGCGCCAGCAGCTTGGCGACAGGGCAATTCCTGGAGCAGTACTTC